The rows below give T cell receptor beta chains drawn from one sample of a study of regulatory T cells in long-lasting Graves disease. TCRdb reprocessed the multiplex PCR reads with MiXCR, giving one entry per CDR3 protein. Of under 450,000 distinct CDR3 sequences in the sample, around a quarter are singletons; the top ten hold roughly 28%. Here the sequenced sample was peripheral blood mononuclear cells (PBMCs), taken when the disease was refractory, from a patient treated with antithyroid drugs. The receptors stem from a female donor with Graves disease. The CDR3 runs from the conserved cysteine through the conserved F or W. D genes are given only for firm matches. Size is omitted from some rows. Given values are once, few, many or a class for expanded clones.

V	D	length	J	size	CDR3	DNA
TRBV7-2	TRBD1	19	TRBJ1-1	few	CASSPLLKTRQGWNTEAFF	TGTGCCAGCAGCCCCCTTTTGAAGACTCGACAGGGCTGGAACACTGAAGCTTTCTTT
TRBV20-1	TRBD2	17	TRBJ2-5	.	CSASTSLLAGVQETQYF	TGCAGTGCTAGCACCTCCCTACTAGCGGGAGTTCAAGAGACCCAGTACTTC
TRBV7-9	TRBD2	16	TRBJ2-7	.	CASSLEGLAGMDEQYF	TGTGCCAGCAGCTTAGAAGGCCTAGCGGGGATGGACGAGCAGTACTTC
TRBV19	TRBD1	15	TRBJ1-5	.	CASSPSTGGNQPQHF	TGTGCCAGTAGTCCCTCTACAGGGGGCAATCAGCCCCAGCATTTT
TRBV20-1	TRBD2	14	TRBJ2-7	many	CSARDSGSSYEQYF	TGCAGTGCTAGAGATAGCGGGAGCTCCTACGAGCAGTACTTC
TRBV15	.	14	TRBJ1-5	few	CATSKDRNNQPQHF	TGTGCCACCAGCAAGGACAGAAACAATCAGCCCCAGCATTTT
TRBV5-4	.	13	TRBJ1-2	few	CASSPFGGVGYTF	TGTGCCAGCAGCCCCTTCGGCGGGGTTGGCTACACCTTC
TRBV28	.	16	TRBJ2-3	many	CASSFRRSGYTDTQYF	TGTGCCAGCAGTTTTAGGCGCAGCGGGTACACAGATACGCAGTATTTT
TRBV11-2	TRBD2	18	TRBJ2-7	few	CASSLGGLAGANPYEQYF	TGTGCCAGCAGCTTAGGGGGACTAGCGGGAGCGAACCCCTACGAGCAGTACTTC
TRBV28	.	13	TRBJ1-1	many	CASSLALGGEAFF	TGTGCCAGCAGTCTAGCTTTGGGTGGTGAAGCTTTCTTT
TRBV6-4	TRBD1	16	TRBJ1-5	.	CASSDDRDRDNQPQHF	TGTGCCAGCAGTGACGATCGGGACAGGGACAATCAGCCCCAGCATTTT
TRBV7-9	.	15	TRBJ2-7	few	CASSSLDGTRWEQYF	TGTGCCAGCAGCTCCTTAGACGGGACCCGGTGGGAGCAGTACTTC
TRBV7-6	.	14	TRBJ1-1	few	CASSLSPGNTEAFF	TGTGCCAGCAGCTTATCCCCAGGGAACACTGAAGCTTTCTTT
TRBV11-2	.	15	TRBJ2-7	few	CASSLSVTSTYEQYF	TGTGCCAGCAGCTTATCGGTGACATCAACCTACGAGCAGTACTTC
TRBV29-1	.	14	TRBJ2-3	.	CSVGSGGILLAQYF	TGCAGCGTTGGTTCGGGGGGCATTCTCCTAGCGCAGTATTTT
TRBV5-8	TRBD2	19	TRBJ2-5	few	CASSPAPTSGGRGRGTQYF	TGTGCCAGCAGCCCGGCACCGACTAGCGGGGGCCGGGGGAGAGGGACCCAGTACTTC
TRBV19	.	16	TRBJ1-2	few	CASSIDPGALNYGYTF	TGTGCCAGTAGTATCGATCCAGGGGCCCTTAACTATGGCTACACCTTC
TRBV6-1	.	13	TRBJ1-1	few	CASSSPPVGEAFF	TGTGCCAGCAGTAGCCCCCCAGTGGGGGAAGCTTTCTTT
TRBV12-3/TRBV12-4	.	14	TRBJ2-5	many	CASSLLGTLGTQYF	TGTGCCAGCAGTTTACTTGGGACCCTGGGGACCCAGTACTTC
TRBV27	TRBD1	15	TRBJ1-2	.	CASSSRDRGLYGYTF	TGTGCCAGCAGTTCCCGGGACAGGGGGCTGTATGGCTACACCTTC
TRBV7-9	TRBD2	15	TRBJ2-1	.	CASSWGLAGNNEQFF	TGTGCCAGCAGCTGGGGACTAGCGGGGAACAATGAGCAGTTCTTC
TRBV4-2	TRBD1	17	TRBJ1-2	many	CASSLFYDATGGIGYTF	TGTGCCAGCAGCCTCTTCTACGATGCGACAGGGGGCATTGGCTACACCTTC
TRBV11-1	TRBD2	16	TRBJ2-7	many	CASSLASGRSSYEQYF	TGTGCCAGCAGCTTAGCGAGCGGGAGGAGTTCCTACGAGCAGTACTTC
TRBV7-8	.	12	TRBJ1-2	many	CASSLDSYGYTF	TGTGCCAGCAGCCTCGACAGCTATGGCTACACCTTC
TRBV29-1	TRBD1	16	TRBJ1-1	.	CSVDPPGQADNTEAFF	TGCAGCGTTGATCCCCCGGGACAGGCGGACAACACTGAAGCTTTCTTT
TRBV15	.	14	TRBJ2-2	.	CATSRDLLAGELFF	TGTGCCACCAGCAGAGATCTTCTGGCCGGGGAGCTGTTTTTT
TRBV7-9	.	17	TRBJ2-7	.	CASSGLRLQADTYEQYF	TGTGCCAGCAGCGGCCTTCGACTGCAAGCGGACACCTACGAGCAGTACTTC
TRBV24-1	.	17	TRBJ2-7	.	CATSDGLGGQALVKQYF	TGTGCCACCAGTGACGGATTGGGAGGACAGGCCCTAGTGAAGCAGTACTTC
TRBV2	.	10	TRBJ2-7	.	CASSGLEQYF	TGTGCCAGCAGTGGACTCGAGCAGTACTTC
TRBV5-1	.	15	TRBJ1-4	.	CASSLASGRNEKLFF	TGCGCCAGCAGCTTGGCCTCGGGGCGTAATGAAAAACTGTTTTTT
TRBV5-1	.	14	TRBJ1-2	many	CASSFGTTSRGYTF	TGCGCCAGCAGCTTCGGGACCACCAGTCGTGGCTACACCTTC
TRBV12-3/TRBV12-4	TRBD1	13	TRBJ2-7	many	CASGGQLIDEQYF	TGTGCCAGCGGGGGACAGCTTATAGACGAGCAGTACTTC
TRBV10-3	.	13	TRBJ1-1	.	CAIIPQGYTEAFF	TGTGCCATCATCCCGCAGGGTTACACTGAAGCTTTCTTT
TRBV12-3/TRBV12-4	.	15	TRBJ1-1	many	CASSLEGAMNTEAFF	TGTGCCAGCAGTTTAGAGGGCGCCATGAACACTGAAGCTTTCTTT
TRBV7-2	.	12	TRBJ2-7	many	CASSRQSYEQYF	TGTGCCAGCAGCCGACAGTCCTACGAGCAGTACTTC
TRBV2	.	13	TRBJ1-1	many	CASTDTMNTEAFF	TGTGCCAGCACGGACACCATGAACACTGAAGCTTTCTTT
TRBV7-2	TRBD1	16	TRBJ1-1	.	CASSASGTGANTEAFF	TGTGCCAGCAGCGCCTCTGGGACAGGGGCAAACACTGAAGCTTTCTTT
TRBV5-5	.	15	TRBJ1-3	.	CASSSTGSSGNTIYF	TGTGCCAGCAGCTCTACAGGGAGCTCTGGAAACACCATATATTTT
TRBV6-1	.	15	TRBJ1-6	.	CASTKQGGGNSPLHF	TGTGCCAGCACTAAACAGGGTGGGGGTAATTCACCCCTCCACTTT
TRBV6-5	.	15	TRBJ1-1	.	CASSYRRAMNTEAFF	TGTGCCAGCAGTTACCGGAGAGCAATGAACACTGAAGCTTTCTTT
TRBV20-1	.	11	TRBJ2-5	few	CSAARIETQYF	TGCAGTGCAGCCAGAATAGAGACCCAGTACTTC
TRBV7-7	TRBD2	16	TRBJ2-7	.	CASSPSPTSGMDEQYF	TGTGCCAGCAGCCCTAGCCCGACTAGCGGGATGGACGAGCAGTACTTC
TRBV10-3	.	15	TRBJ1-5	.	CAISESRGDFQSQHF	TGTGCCATCAGTGAGTCGAGAGGGGATTTTCAATCCCAGCATTTT
TRBV29-1	TRBD1	13	TRBJ1-6	few	CSVIQGNGSPLHF	TGCAGCGTGATACAGGGGAACGGTTCACCCCTCCACTTT
TRBV29-1	.	10	TRBJ2-3	once	CSVGGDTQYF	TGCAGCGTTGGCGGAGATACGCAGTATTTT
TRBV19	TRBD1	14	TRBJ1-1	.	CATAQGGTNTEAFF	TGTGCCACCGCCCAGGGGGGGACGAACACTGAAGCTTTCTTT
TRBV6-1	.	16	TRBJ2-5	many	CASSELSGAPRETQYF	TGTGCCAGCAGTGAACTGAGCGGAGCTCCCCGGGAGACCCAGTACTTC
TRBV27	.	16	TRBJ1-6	few	CASSKGTEGNNSPLHF	TGTGCCAGCAGCAAAGGGACGGAGGGTAATAATTCACCCCTCCACTTT
TRBV6-5	.	16	TRBJ2-2	few	CASSLSLTSNTGELFF	TGTGCCAGCAGTTTGAGTCTAACGTCGAACACCGGGGAGCTGTTTTTT
TRBV7-2	.	13	TRBJ1-3	few	CASSSSSGNTIYF	TGTGCCAGCAGCTCATCCTCTGGAAACACCATATATTTT
TRBV7-2	.	14	TRBJ1-1	few	CASSFSAENTEAFF	TGTGCCAGCAGCTTTTCAGCAGAGAACACTGAAGCTTTCTTT
TRBV12-3/TRBV12-4	.	12	TRBJ1-6	many	CASSLYNSPLHF	TGTGCCAGCAGCCTATATAATTCACCCCTCCACTTT
TRBV27	TRBD2	17	TRBJ2-7	.	CASSWRGTSGRGNEQYF	TGTGCCAGCAGTTGGAGGGGGACTAGCGGGAGAGGGAACGAGCAGTACTTC